These 8 T cell receptor beta chains came from one sample sequenced in a study of response to subunit inactivated influenza vaccine. TCRdb re-analysed the RT-PCR reads in MiXCR, keeping a single row per CDR3 protein. The table lists approximately 700,000 distinct CDR3 sequences, approximately 15% of them singletons, with roughly 10% in the top ten. The sample in question was PBMCs from blood, obtained less than 13 days after vaccination. All receptors come from a man aged 45-60 years who received an inactivated influenza vaccine.

This clonotype came up a few times. The chain carries TRBV11-2 and TRBJ2-4; TRBD1 aligns across 7 bases. Looked up from germline, CDR1 is SGHAT and CDR2 is FQNNGV. The ends lost 1 base at V and 0 bases at J; junction bases unmatched: 6. The CDR3 has 17 amino acids. Here the CDR3 DNA reads TGTGCCAGCAGCTTAGCTTACAGGGGTCTAGCCAAAAACATTCAGTACTTC. Its protein product is CASSLAYRGLAKNIQYF.

This sequence joins TRBV12-3 or TRBV12-4 and TRBJ1-6; TRBD1 matches 7 bases. After removal of 3 bases from V and 7 bases from J, the junction contained 3 bases not matched to a gene. This CDR3 is built from 14 residues. CDR3 protein: CASSFRTGNSPLHF. The CDR3 DNA reads TGTGCCAGCAGTTTTCGGACAGGCAATTCACCCCTCCACTTT.

Points on this clonotype: Being one base from a much bigger clone, this may be a read error. J is TRBJ2-1 and V is TRBV7-8; D not resolved. V lost 3 bases, J lost 10 bases, and 7 bases lay in between. This CDR3 spans 11 amino acids. The germline gives CDR1 SGHVS, CDR2 FQNEAQ. The CDR3 loop reads CASSFGQEQFF. In DNA form, the CDR3 reads TGTGCCAGCAGCTTCGGCCAAGAGCAGTTCTTC.

Comment on this clonotype: Compared with germline, one end of the junction differs, possibly owing to a read error. The chain joins TRBV18 to TRBJ2-4, with D possibly being TRBD1 (5 bases). CDR1 and CDR2 (germline): KGHSH, LQKENI. CDR3 length equals 19 residues. CDR3 in amino acids: CASSPSPFGQGAAKNIQYF. The CDR3 DNA is TGTGCCAGCTCACCAAGCCCTTTTGGCCAGGGTGCTGCCAAAAACATCCAGTACTTC.

This clonotype was picked up a small number of times. The CDR3 DNA sequence: TGTGCCAGCAGCCACCTGCGGGGTTCTGGGGCCAACGTCCTGACTTTC. It codes for CASSHLRGSGANVLTF. V usage is TRBV14 and J usage is TRBJ2-6; maybe TRBD2 (6 bases). V lost 3 bases, J lost 1 base, and 10 bases lay in between. The CDR3 consists of 16 residues. The germline V gene encodes CDR1 SGHDN and CDR2 FVKESK.

About this clonotype: The conserved closing phenylalanine or tryptophan is absent in this CDR3, likely reflecting a read error. The limits of the CDR3 on the DNA are not certain, so only TCRdb's listed CDR3 is given. This sequence joins TRBV5-6 and TRBJ1-2; TRBD1 is taken as the D call from the table, unchecked against the DNA. CDR1 is SGHDT and CDR2 is YYEEEE in the germline V gene. The CDR3 is 8 residues long, ends included. CDR3 residues: CASSSGEH.

This clonotype was picked up one time. The CDR3 nucleotides are TGTGCCAGCAGCTTAGCGGGGCGGGGGACCAACAATGAGCAGTTCTTC. Amino acid sequence: CASSLAGRGTNNEQFF. This chain links TRBV7-2 with TRBJ2-1; 7 bases map to TRBD2. The CDR3 has 16 residues. Losses at the gene ends were 0 bases for V and 5 bases for J; bases not matched to a gene: 7. CDR1 is SGHTA, CDR2 FQGNSA, per germline.

The CDR3 coding sequence is TGTGCCAGCAGGGACCCTTACAATGAGCAGTTCTTC. Amino acid sequence: CASRDPYNEQFF. The chain combines TRBV6-1 with TRBJ2-1; D is undetermined. The germline V gene has CDR1 MNHNS and CDR2 SASEGT. Trimming removed 6 bases from V and 4 bases from J, with 7 bases in between. This CDR3 is built from 12 residues.